Below are 26 T cell receptor beta chains sequenced from a single sample in a study of regulatory and conventional T cells in RAG deficiency. The table came from immunoSEQ multiplex PCR; TCRdb's copy has only in-frame clones and leaves some out. This sample has fewer than 35,000 clones; 75% to 90% occur once, and the top ten carry roughly an eighth. The sample also formed part of further work on regulatory T cells. That report notes: Amplification used 52 TRBV primers and 13 TRBJ primers.

The source material was CD8+ T cells sorted from blood. These receptors originate from a human donor in good health.

The chain couples TRBV5-1 to TRBJ2-3; 13 bases are shared with TRBD2. The germline gives CDR1 SGHRS, CDR2 YFSETQ. The CDR3 has 15 amino acids. V was pared by 4 bases and J by 13 bases, with 12 bases of the junction left unmatched. This chain's CDR3 is CASSLQPGLAGMEYF. Written as DNA, the CDR3 is TGCGCCAGCAGCCTCCAACCGGGACTAGCGGGGATGGAGTATTTT.

This chain links TRBV30 with TRBJ2-5, with a weak D call TRBD1 (6 bases). Germline V lookup: CDR1 GTSNPN, CDR2 SVGIG (reference sequence). This CDR3 has 15 residues. The V and J ends lost 2 bases and 0 bases respectively, with 13 bases between them. The CDR3 sequence: CAWSLKTGHQETQYF. CDR3 bases: TGTGCCTGGAGTCTGAAGACAGGACACCAAGAGACCCAGTACTTC.

This chain joins TRBV7-9 and TRBJ1-1; D is possibly TRBD1 (5 bases). The V and J ends lost 5 bases and 4 bases respectively, with 14 bases between them. This CDR3 spans 14 amino acids. The V gene's germline CDR1 is SEHNR and CDR2 FQNEAQ (reference sequence). The CDR3 DNA reads as TGTGCCAGCAGCGCCCCCCAGGGTTTCACTGAAGCTTTCTTT. This gives the protein CASSAPQGFTEAFF.

The J gene is TRBJ2-7, the V gene TRBV28, with 13 bases aligning to TRBD2. Germline V gene sequence: CDR1 MDHEN, CDR2 SYDVKM. This CDR3 spans 16 amino acids. Trimming cost V 5 bases and J 4 bases; bases outside gene matches: 8. The CDR3 DNA sequence: TGTGCCAGCAGTGTAACTAGCGGGAGGGAGGAATACGAGCAGTACTTC. It encodes CASSVTSGREEYEQYF.

In its sample, this clone was seen once. V and J are TRBV7-2 and TRBJ2-7, with TRBD1 matching 9 bases. The V gene's germline CDR1 is SGHTA and CDR2 FQGNSA. V shed 7 bases and J 2 bases; nucleotides not matched to a gene: 15. The CDR3 has 17 amino acids. CDR3 nucleotide sequence: TGTGCCAGCACCTCGCCTAGTTATGGGGACAGGGCCTACGAGCAGTACTTC. Encoded protein: CASTSPSYGDRAYEQYF. The whole variable domain, remainder taken from reference TRBV7-2 and TRBJ2-7, is GAGVSQSPSNKVTEKGKDVELRCDPISGHTALYWYRQSLGQGLEFLIYFQGNSAPDKSGLPSDRFSAERTGGSVSTLTIQRTQQEDSAVYLCASTSPSYGDRAYEQYFGPGTRLTVT.

The table lists this clone with a count of one. V is TRBV14 and J is TRBJ2-1; D is uncertain. The CDR3 has 13 residues. V shed 2 bases and J shed 2 bases, with 4 bases lying between them. The germline CDR1 and CDR2 sequences are SGHDN and FVKESK. DNA of the CDR3: TGTGCCAGCAGCCAATTAACCTACAATGAGCAGTTCTTC. It codes for CASSQLTYNEQFF.

The gene calls are TRBV7-9 and TRBJ1-5; weak D call: TRBD1 (5 bases). CDR1 SEHNR and CDR2 FQNEAQ come from the germline V gene (reference sequence). The CDR3 loop spans 17 amino acids. V dropped 0 bases and J dropped 6 bases, with 18 bases sitting between them. The CDR3 DNA sequence: TGTGCCAGCAGCTTAGCCTTGCAGGGAATGTTTTCTCAGCCCCAGCATTTT. Translating it yields CASSLALQGMFSQPQHF. Variable domain in full (rest from reference TRBV7-9 and TRBJ1-5): DTGVSQNPRHKITKRGQNVTFRCDPISEHNRLYWYRQTLGQGPEFLTYFQNEAQLEKSRLLSDRFSAERPKGSFSTLEIQRTEQGDSAMYLCASSLALQGMFSQPQHFGDGTRLSIL.

The chain links TRBV9 to TRBJ2-1, with 12 nucleotides matching TRBD2. V shed 3 bases, J shed 0 bases, and the junction held 10 bases outside the gene matches. The CDR3 contains 19 residues. Germline CDR1 SGDLS, CDR2 YYNGEE. CDR3 protein: CASSDPSGRVPSSYNEQFF. The CDR3 DNA is TGTGCCAGCAGCGACCCTAGCGGGAGGGTCCCCAGCTCCTACAATGAGCAGTTCTTC. Drawing the rest from reference TRBV9 and TRBJ2-1, the complete variable domain is DSGVTQTPKHLITATGQRVTLRCSPRSGDLSVYWYQQSLDQGLQFLIQYYNGEERAKGNILERFSAQQFPDLHSELNLSSLELGDSALYFCASSDPSGRVPSSYNEQFFGPGTRLTVL.

The V gene is TRBV28, the J gene TRBJ2-1; 14 bases agree with TRBD2. J was trimmed by 6 bases and V by 3 bases; bases with no gene match: 4. Germline CDR1 reads MDHEN; CDR2 reads SYDVKM. The CDR3 runs 16 residues. The CDR3 sequence: CASSFGLAGGGNEQFF. CDR3 coding DNA: TGTGCCAGCAGTTTTGGACTAGCGGGAGGAGGCAATGAGCAGTTCTTC.

V gene TRBV2 combines with J gene TRBJ1-1; 7 bases are a match to TRBD1. Germline V gene data show CDR1 as SNHLY and CDR2 as FYNNEI. The J segment lost 3 bases and the V segment lost 4 bases, leaving 2 bases of the junction unmatched. The CDR3 runs to 13 residues. The CDR3 region is CASSGGQDTEAFF. The CDR3 nucleotides read TGTGCCAGCAGTGGAGGACAGGACACTGAAGCTTTCTTT.

The chain combines TRBV19 with TRBJ2-7, with 10 positions matching TRBD1. Germline values: CDR1 LNHDA, CDR2 SQIVND (reference sequence). Trimming at V came to 5 bases and at J to 7 bases, leaving 11 bases not matched to a gene. This CDR3 is built from 15 residues. CDR3 region: CASSSAGTGVGEQYF. The CDR3 coding sequence is TGTGCCAGTAGTTCTGCCGGGACAGGGGTCGGGGAGCAGTACTTC.

This rearrangement joins TRBV5-1 to TRBJ2-5, with a tentative D call TRBD1 (5 bases). V lost 0 bases to trimming and J lost 2 bases, with 8 bases between them. Germline values: CDR1 SGHRS, CDR2 YFSETQ. This CDR3 contains 14 residues. In DNA form, the CDR3 reads TGCGCCAGCAGCTTGGCAGGGAATCAAGAGACCCAGTACTTC. Protein product: CASSLAGNQETQYF.

The chain combines TRBV6-1 with TRBJ1-5; TRBD1 matches 8 bases. Germline CDR1 MNHNS, CDR2 SASEGT. The CDR3 totals 15 residues. V was clipped by 2 bases and J by 4 bases; unmatched bases: 4. Written as DNA, the CDR3 is TGTGCCAGCAGTGAATTCTGGACAGGGAATCAGCCCCAGCATTTT. Translated, it gives CASSEFWTGNQPQHF.

This chain links TRBV5-6 with TRBJ2-7, with D perhaps matching TRBD2 (5 bases). CDR1 is SGHDT and CDR2 is YYEEEE in the germline V gene. V was shortened by 0 bases and J by 4 bases, with 11 bases between the two germline ends. CDR3 length: 14 amino acids. CDR3 DNA sequence: TGTGCCAGCAGCTTGGGCGGGTCGTATTACGAGCAGTACTTC. It yields the protein CASSLGGSYYEQYF.

The J gene is TRBJ2-7, the V gene TRBV19, with 8 bases lining up with TRBD2. Germline-derived CDR1 and CDR2 are LNHDA and SQIVND (reference sequence). This CDR3 has 14 residues. J lost 3 bases, V lost 11 bases, and 12 bases had no gene match. The CDR3 region is CASTPTGGHYEQYF. CDR3 in DNA: TGTGCCTCCACCCCGACGGGGGGGCACTACGAGCAGTACTTC. Looking up the rest from reference TRBV19 and TRBJ2-7 gives the full variable domain: DGGITQSPKYLFRKEGQNVTLSCEQNLNHDAMYWYRQDPGQGLRLIYYSQIVNDFQKGDIAEGYSVSREKKESFPLTVTSAQKNPTAFYLCASTPTGGHYEQYFGPGTRLTVT.

The CDR3 reads CASSMGGPSYEQYF. The CDR3, as DNA: TGTGCCAGTAGTATGGGGGGTCCCTCCTACGAGCAGTACTTC. This sequence joins TRBV19 and TRBJ2-7; possibly TRBD2 for D (6 bases). Germline CDR1 reads LNHDA; CDR2 reads SQIVND (reference sequence). The CDR3 has 14 amino acids. The V and J ends lost 3 bases and 0 bases respectively, with 9 bases between them.

The chain is built from TRBV29-1 and TRBJ2-7, with 7 bases fitting TRBD2. Trimming removed 7 bases from V and 2 bases from J; junction bases left unmatched: 5. CDR3 length equals 12 residues. Germline CDR1 SQVTM, CDR2 ANQGSEA. CDR3 loop: CSARDYTYEQYF. As DNA, the CDR3 is TGCAGCGCCAGGGACTATACCTACGAGCAGTACTTC.

The V call is TRBV7-3, the J call TRBJ2-3, with TRBD2 matching over 12 bases. Per the germline V gene, CDR1 is SGHTA and CDR2 is FQGTGA. There are 19 residues in the CDR3. Trimming at V came to 2 bases and at J to 4 bases, leaving 13 bases not matched to a gene. This chain's CDR3 is CASSLSLAGGLNRPDTQYF. CDR3 DNA sequence: TGTGCCAGCAGCTTATCGCTAGCGGGGGGGCTGAATCGTCCAGATACGCAGTATTTT.

The rearrangement joins TRBV19 to TRBJ1-1, with TRBD1 identical over 9 bases. J lost 9 bases, V lost 5 bases, and 10 bases had no gene match. CDR3 length: 14 amino acids. The germline V gene encodes CDR1 LNHDA and CDR2 SQIVND (reference sequence). CDR3 residues: CASSPPGQGIKAFF. The CDR3 bases are TGTGCCAGTAGTCCCCCGGGACAGGGAATAAAAGCTTTCTTT.

This CDR3 is CASSNGARSNTEAFF. As DNA, the CDR3 is TGTGCCAGCAGTAACGGGGCCAGATCAAACACTGAAGCTTTCTTT. The chain joins TRBV6-6 to TRBJ1-1; possibly TRBD1 for D (5 bases). The CDR3 spans 15 residues. Trimming pared 5 bases from V and 2 bases from J, leaving 15 bases between. Germline CDR1 reads MNHNY; CDR2 reads SVGAGI (reference sequence).

The rearrangement links TRBV9 to TRBJ2-7; tentatively, D is TRBD1 (6 bases). This CDR3 is 13 amino acids long. Deletions cut 4 bases from V and 5 bases from J, with 13 bases between. CDR1 is SGDLS, CDR2 YYNGEE, per germline. CDR3 protein: CASSTQGFDEQYF. Here the CDR3 DNA reads TGTGCCAGCAGCACGCAGGGGTTTGACGAGCAGTACTTC.

This rearrangement joins TRBV4-1 to TRBJ2-7, with no clear D. This CDR3 has 14 amino acids. The V end was cut by 4 bases, the J end by 5 bases, with 15 bases between. Germline lookup yields CDR1 MGHRA and CDR2 YSYEKL. CDR3 sequence: CASSPEDTRHEQYF. DNA for the CDR3: TGCGCCAGCAGCCCCGAAGACACTCGACACGAGCAGTACTTC.

The chain couples TRBV6-5 to TRBJ2-5; 11 bases agree with TRBD2. Germline assignment: CDR1 MNHEY and CDR2 SVGAGI. The CDR3 length is 16 residues. V lost 0 bases, J lost 5 bases, and 5 bases stayed unmatched. As DNA, the CDR3 is TGTGCCAGCAGTTACTCGACACTAGCGGGAGTCGAGACCCAGTACTTC. Residues: CASSYSTLAGVETQYF.

The CDR3 DNA reads TGTGCCAGCAGCTTCTACACGAGCTCCTACAATGAGCAGTTCTTC. It yields the protein CASSFYTSSYNEQFF. V usage is TRBV5-4 and J usage is TRBJ2-1; D is ambiguous. The CDR3 loop spans 15 amino acids. CDR1 SGHNT and CDR2 YYREEE come from the germline V gene (reference sequence). The germline V and J ends were trimmed by 2 bases and 0 bases, with 9 bases remaining between them.

V and J are TRBV7-2 and TRBJ2-7, with unresolved D. The CDR3 has 14 residues. Germline CDR1 reads SGHTA; CDR2 reads FQGNSA. The V and J ends lost 8 bases and 2 bases respectively, with 16 bases between them. As DNA, the CDR3 is TGTGCCAGCGGGCCCCCCTTGGTCCCCTACGAGCAGTACTTC. The encoded protein is CASGPPLVPYEQYF.

The rearrangement uses TRBV7-9 and TRBJ2-3, with D perhaps TRBD1 (6 bases). The V and J ends lost 3 bases and 7 bases respectively, with 14 bases between them. Germline loops: CDR1 SEHNR, CDR2 FQNEAQ (reference sequence). The CDR3 runs 14 residues. CDR3 bases: TGTGCCAGCAGCTTTAATTACAGGGATCATACGCAGTATTTT. This codes for CASSFNYRDHTQYF.